These 2 T cell receptor beta chains were sequenced from one sample in a study of early T cells in non-severe SARS-CoV-2 infection. TCRdb reanalysed the 5' RACE reads using MiXCR and keeps one entry per CDR3 protein. The data contain about 70,000 distinct CDR3 sequences, roughly an eighth of them singletons. Specimen: whole blood. These receptors were taken from an adult who was a healthcare worker with PCR-confirmed SARS-CoV-2 infection or an uninfected control (not recorded which).

This rearrangement joins TRBV28 to TRBJ2-7; perhaps TRBD2 as D (7 bases). V gave up 5 bases and J gave up 3 bases, with 17 bases separating them. The V gene's germline CDR1 is MDHEN and CDR2 SYDVKM. This CDR3 comprises 15 residues. CDR3 amino acids: CASSPPGGGGYEQYF. The CDR3 region has the DNA TGTGCCAGCAGTCCTCCCGGGGGAGGGGGCTACGAGCAGTACTTC.

The chain is built from TRBV27 and TRBJ1-2; TRBD1 might be the D (5 bases). This CDR3 spans 12 amino acids. Per germline, CDR1 MNHEY and CDR2 SMNVEV (reference sequence). Trimming removed 4 bases from V and 4 bases from J, with 7 bases in between. The CDR3 DNA is TGTGCCAGCAGTTCGGGGACCTATGGCTACACCTTC. This codes for CASSSGTYGYTF.